Included here is one T cell receptor (beta chain) sequence, with context. With 5 bases removed from V and 4 bases from J, the gap between germline ends came to 9 bases. CDR1 and CDR2 (germline): DFQATT, SNEGSKA (reference sequence). The CDR3 loop spans 13 amino acids. The source of the sample is a study of identical twins. TCRdb reprocessed the 5' RACE reads with MiXCR, giving one entry per CDR3 protein. The sample records around 290,000 distinct CDR3 sequences, around 9.7% being singletons. The sample was also linked to a second study, of yellow fever vaccine responses in identical twins.

This chain joins TRBV20-1 and TRBJ1-6; D uncertain. The sequence derives from a young woman in good health. Sequenced: CD8+ T cells sorted from blood. CDR3 DNA: TGCAGTGCTGTACTTGATTATAATTCACCCCTCCACTTT. It is translated as CSAVLDYNSPLHF.